A selection of T cell receptor beta chains follows, all from one sample in a study of OX40 agonist ivuxolimab in advanced cancers. Sequenced by immunoSEQ multiplex PCR; TCRdb stores in-frame clones only, minus some. The table has 73,000 or so clones, approximately 86% seen once. Sequences were derived from CD4+ or CD8+ T cells sorted from blood, sampled in a trial of the OX40 agonist ivuxolimab. These receptors originate from an adult with an advanced solid tumor such as melanoma, head and neck, liver or kidney cancer. CDR3s include the opening cysteine and the closing phenylalanine or tryptophan. A D gene is named only where the DNA matches it firmly. Clone size appears in some rows only: once, few, many, or a class for an expanded clone.

. | TRBJ2-3 | TRBV5-1 | TRBD1 | TGCGCCAGCAGCGTAACCGGGACAGGCAGCACAGATACGCAGTATTTT | CASSVTGTGSTDTQYF
many | TRBJ2-5 | TRBV7-2 | . | TGTGCCAGCAGCTTTCAATGGGGGCTGGTCGAGACCCAGTACTTC | CASSFQWGLVETQYF
. | TRBJ2-1 | TRBV11-3 | . | TGTGCCAGCAGTAGGTTCCAGGGCAATGAGCAGTTCTTC | CASSRFQGNEQFF
few | TRBJ1-5 | TRBV6-4 | . | TGTGCCAGCACAACAGACAATCAGCCCCAGCATTTT | CASTTDNQPQHF
. | TRBJ2-7 | TRBV7-8 | TRBD2 | TGTGCCAGCAGCTTAGCGAGGGTAGCGGGGGGAACGGAGCAGTACTTC | CASSLARVAGGTEQYF
. | TRBJ2-7 | TRBV6-5 | . | TGTGCCAGCAGCACATTCGCGGGGAGCTCCTACGAGCAGTACTTC | CASSTFAGSSYEQYF
. | TRBJ1-1 | TRBV7-2 | TRBD1 | TGTGCCAGCACCCTGACAGGGGGGAGTGAAGCTTTCTTT | CASTLTGGSEAFF
. | TRBJ2-6 | TRBV18 | TRBD2 | TGTGCCAGCTCACCCCCGGGACTAGCGGGGTCCTCTGGGGCCAACGTCCTGACTTTC | CASSPPGLAGSSGANVLTF
. | TRBJ2-5 | TRBV7-2 | . | TGTGCCAGCAGCTTGACAGCTATCCAAGAGACCCAGTACTTC | CASSLTAIQETQYF
. | TRBJ2-3 | TRBV19 | . | TGTGCCAGTAGCAACGGACAGAGCACAGATACGCAGTATTTT | CASSNGQSTDTQYF
few | TRBJ2-3 | TRBV6-5 | TRBD1 | TGTGCCAGCAGACTGACAGGGGTGGGCACAGATACGCAGTATTTT | CASRLTGVGTDTQYF
. | TRBJ1-2 | TRBV5-1 | TRBD1 | TGCGCCAGCAGCTTAGGAGACAGGGAGGGCTATGGCTACACCTTC | CASSLGDREGYGYTF
. | TRBJ2-2 | TRBV2 | TRBD1 | TGTGCCAGCAGTTACGGGACAGCGAACACCGGGGAGCTGTTTTTT | CASSYGTANTGELFF
. | TRBJ2-7 | TRBV7-2 | . | TGTGCCAGCAGCTTAGCCGGGGGTCCCCACGAGCAGTACTTC | CASSLAGGPHEQYF
. | TRBJ1-2 | TRBV10-1 | . | TGCGCCAGCAGTGCTAGAAAGGAGGATAGCATCTATGGCTACACCTTC | CASSARKEDSIYGYTF
. | TRBJ2-7 | TRBV10-3 | TRBD2 | TGTGCCATCAGCCAGGCGGCTAGCGGGAACGAGCAGTACTTC | CAISQAASGNEQYF
. | TRBJ2-3 | TRBV28 | TRBD2 | TGTGCCAGCAGACCCCCGGCTAGCGGGAGCATGAATACGCAGTATTTT | CASRPPASGSMNTQYF
. | TRBJ1-3 | TRBV28 | TRBD1 | TGTGCCAGCAGTTCCCTTTGGGAGGGGGCGATCCCCGGAAACACCATATATTTT | CASSSLWEGAIPGNTIYF
. | TRBJ1-1 | TRBV6-5 | . | TGTGCCAGCAGTAACAGGGTGATCGCTGAAGCTTTCTTT | CASSNRVIAEAFF
. | TRBJ1-5 | TRBV6-5 | . | TGTGCCAGCAGTTCCGGGCGTACCAATCAGCCCCAGCATTTT | CASSSGRTNQPQHF
. | TRBJ2-3 | TRBV5-1 | . | TGCGCCAGCAGCTTTGGCTTGAACGTAGATACGCAGTATTTT | CASSFGLNVDTQYF
. | TRBJ2-1 | TRBV27 | TRBD1 | TGTGCCAGCAGTTTATTGCTAGGATTGACAGGGGGCATCTACAATGAGCAGTTCTTC | CASSLLLGLTGGIYNEQFF
. | TRBJ1-5 | TRBV9 | TRBD1 | TGTGCCAGCAGCGCGGGACAGGGAAATCAGCCCCAGCATTTT | CASSAGQGNQPQHF